A selection of T cell receptor beta chains follows, all from one sample in a study of shared T cell receptors in the human thymus. Method: immunoSEQ multiplex PCR; TCRdb's copy keeps in-frame clones and lacks some. The table records hundreds of thousands of clones, over 75% of them present only once. The same sample was also studied in work on human thymus T cells.

The sample comprised thymocytes. The source of these receptors is a boy younger than two with a congenital heart defect. The CDR3 runs from the conserved cysteine through the conserved F or W. The D gene is left open where the match is weak. The size entry is marked missing in some rows and otherwise reads once, few, many or a size class.

cdr3_aa	cdr3_nt	j_call	clone_size	cdr3_length	d_call	v_call
CASSQVPGTGTGYTF	TGCGCCAGCAGCCAAGTCCCCGGGACAGGGACTGGCTACACCTTC	TRBJ1-2	.	15	TRBD1	TRBV4-1
CASSKLNRGSTEAFF	TGTGCCAGCAGTAAACTAAACAGGGGATCCACTGAAGCTTTCTTT	TRBJ1-1	.	15	TRBD1	TRBV25-1
CASSSRTGSGNTIYF	TGTGCCAGCAGCTCCCGGACAGGCTCTGGAAACACCATATATTTT	TRBJ1-3	.	15	TRBD1	TRBV9
CASSRGGGRVGTEAFF	TGTGCCAGCAGTAGAGGAGGGGGCAGAGTTGGCACTGAAGCTTTCTTT	TRBJ1-1	.	16	TRBD1	TRBV28
CATQTGAPGRANVLTF	TGTGCCACCCAGACAGGGGCTCCGGGTAGGGCCAACGTCCTGACTTTC	TRBJ2-6	.	16	TRBD1	TRBV27
CASSQLLAGANVLTF	TGTGCCAGCAGCCAACTTCTAGCCGGGGCCAACGTCCTGACTTTC	TRBJ2-6	.	15	.	TRBV4-2
CASSGGQGNTIYF	TGTGCCAGCAGCGGGGGACAGGGAAACACCATATATTTT	TRBJ1-3	.	13	TRBD1	TRBV13
CASSATGTSDPYEQYF	TGTGCCAGCAGCGCCACCGGGACTAGCGATCCCTACGAGCAGTACTTC	TRBJ2-7	.	16	TRBD2	TRBV5-6
CASSPDRVNQPQHF	TGTGCCAGCAGTCCGGACAGGGTTAATCAGCCCCAGCATTTT	TRBJ1-5	.	14	TRBD1	TRBV28
CASSLGGGGSDTQYF	TGTGCCAGCAGCTTAGGAGGTGGAGGTTCGGATACGCAGTATTTT	TRBJ2-3	.	15	.	TRBV7-9
CASSYSGTGGNRTEAFF	TGCGCCAGCAGCTACTCCGGGACAGGGGGGAACAGGACTGAAGCTTTCTTT	TRBJ1-1	.	17	TRBD1	TRBV5-1
CASSYPLTANNQPQHF	TGTGCCAGCAGTTACCCCCTGACAGCCAACAATCAGCCCCAGCATTTT	TRBJ1-5	.	16	.	TRBV6-5
CASSFSGWNTGELFF	TGTGCCAGCAGTTTCTCCGGGTGGAACACCGGGGAGCTGTTTTTT	TRBJ2-2	.	15	.	TRBV28
CASRGATYNEQFF	TGTGCCAGCAGGGGGGCAACCTACAATGAGCAGTTCTTC	TRBJ2-1	.	13	.	TRBV6-1
CASSPPGDEQYF	TGTGCCAGCAGCCCCCCAGGGGACGAGCAGTACTTC	TRBJ2-7	.	12	.	TRBV7-2
CASSMRGSNEQFF	TGTGCCAGCAGTATGAGGGGGAGCAATGAGCAGTTCTTC	TRBJ2-1	.	13	.	TRBV27
CASSQSSGVTGELFF	TGTGCCAGCAGCCAATCCAGCGGGGTCACCGGGGAGCTGTTTTTT	TRBJ2-2	.	15	TRBD2	TRBV4-2
CASSSNHGQGVTDTQYF	TGTGCCAGCAGTTCTAACCATGGACAGGGGGTGACAGATACGCAGTATTTT	TRBJ2-3	.	17	TRBD1	TRBV27
CASRGAAGGVTDTQYF	TGTGCCAGCAGAGGAGCAGCGGGAGGGGTCACAGATACGCAGTATTTT	TRBJ2-3	.	16	TRBD2	TRBV5-4
CASSFDRRYGYTF	TGCGCCAGCAGCTTCGACAGGAGGTATGGCTACACCTTC	TRBJ1-2	.	13	.	TRBV5-1
CASSQQRLSYEQYF	TGTGCCAGCAGCCAACAAAGACTTTCCTACGAGCAGTACTTC	TRBJ2-7	.	14	.	TRBV4-2
CASSEKDAAQETQYF	TGTGCCAGCAGTGAAAAGGATGCGGCACAAGAGACCCAGTACTTC	TRBJ2-5	.	15	.	TRBV6-1
CASSDRDVRRGETQYF	TGTGCCAGCAGCGATCGAGACGTGAGGAGAGGCGAGACCCAGTACTTC	TRBJ2-5	.	16	.	TRBV14
CASSPGTSGSYEQYF	TGTGCCAGCAGCCCCGGGACTAGCGGTTCCTACGAGCAGTACTTC	TRBJ2-7	once	15	TRBD2	TRBV14
CSVWESLSGGSEQFF	TGCAGCGTTTGGGAATCTCTTAGCGGAGGGAGTGAGCAGTTCTTC	TRBJ2-1	.	15	.	TRBV29-1
CASSLGLRAGELFF	TGTGCCAGCAGCTTGGGTCTACGGGCCGGGGAGCTGTTTTTT	TRBJ2-2	.	14	.	TRBV5-6
CASSSRLAGGTGELFF	TGTGCCAGCAGCTCCCGACTAGCGGGAGGTACCGGGGAGCTGTTTTTT	TRBJ2-2	few	16	TRBD2	TRBV13
CASGFSGELAGGDTQYF	TGTGCTAGTGGTTTCTCCGGGGAGCTAGCGGGAGGAGATACGCAGTATTTT	TRBJ2-3	.	17	TRBD2	TRBV12-5
CASSLASASGTSGRNTQYF	TGTGCCAGCAGCTTAGCGTCTGCTTCCGGGACTAGCGGGAGAAATACGCAGTATTTT	TRBJ2-3	.	19	TRBD2	TRBV7-8
CASSSHTYSGSTDTQYF	TGCGCCAGCAGCTCCCACACCTATAGCGGGAGCACAGATACGCAGTATTTT	TRBJ2-3	.	17	TRBD2	TRBV5-1
CASSLGNGLAGGVNIQYF	TGTGCCAGCAGCTTAGGGAACGGACTAGCGGGAGGTGTGAACATTCAGTACTTC	TRBJ2-4	.	18	TRBD2	TRBV7-9
CASSQDGLRREAFF	TGTGCCAGCAGCCAAGATGGGTTAAGGAGAGAAGCTTTCTTT	TRBJ1-1	.	14	.	TRBV14
CASSLWTGGRNTEAFF	TGCGCCAGCAGCTTGTGGACAGGGGGCAGGAACACTGAAGCTTTCTTT	TRBJ1-1	.	16	TRBD1	TRBV5-1
CAISENRGVAIQYF	TGTGCCATCAGTGAGAACAGGGGGGTGGCCATTCAGTACTTC	TRBJ2-4	.	14	TRBD1	TRBV10-3
CASSAGPRDYLFSYEQYF	TGTGCCAGCAGTGCAGGACCCCGGGACTATCTTTTCTCCTACGAGCAGTACTTC	TRBJ2-7	.	18	TRBD2	TRBV6-1
CASSLQMLAGPPSYNEQFF	TGTGCCAGCAGCTTACAGATGCTAGCGGGACCACCCTCCTACAATGAGCAGTTCTTC	TRBJ2-1	few	19	TRBD2	TRBV7-9
CASRQGNTEAFF	TGTGCCTCCCGACAGGGGAACACTGAAGCTTTCTTT	TRBJ1-1	few	12	TRBD1	TRBV10-3
CASSQTDRGSYNEQFF	TGTGCCAGCAGCCAGACGGACAGGGGCTCCTACAATGAGCAGTTCTTC	TRBJ2-1	once	16	TRBD1	TRBV14